The entry that follows covers one T cell receptor (beta chain) sequence. Germline trimming cut 4 bases from V and 1 base from J; bases unmatched to any gene: 3. Germline-derived CDR1 and CDR2 are MNHNY and SVGAGI (reference sequence). This CDR3 contains 14 residues. This record belongs to a study of beta chain features in type 1 diabetes. Of the isolated RNA, all was reverse transcribed, and so the sequenced material was expressed TCRB transcripts. Only in-frame clones appear in the TCRdb table, and some are missing; sequencing was by immunoSEQ multiplex PCR. The sample lists 200,000 to 300,000 clones; around an eighth were seen once.

This TCR was sampled from a woman between 40 and 55 years old in good health. The sequenced material came from naive CD4+ T cells from blood. The chain recombines TRBV6-6 with TRBJ1-1, with 7 nucleotides matching TRBD1. CDR3 nucleotide sequence: TGTGCCAGCAGTTTGGACAGGCCGAACACTGAAGCTTTCTTT. Its protein product is CASSLDRPNTEAFF.